This T cell receptor (beta chain) was identified in a study of cytomegalovirus exposure and HLA in healthy donors. Worth noting for this clone: The antigen remains unidentified.

With 60 Vbeta and 13 Jbeta primers, the PCR was carried out. Here immunoSEQ multiplex PCR was the method, and the copy in TCRdb shows in-frame clones only, minus some. The sample has around 100,000 clones; 80% are singletons. Study-wide findings and caveats: A few V segments could not be told apart, such as TRBV6-2 and TRBV6-3, and were left out. For presence/absence analyses, sequencing depth was assumed to be roughly uniform across donors. Researchers reported in a later analysis that a missense DCLRE1C variant was tied to TCR beta V- and J-gene trimming.

Germline V gene sequence: CDR1 LNHNV, CDR2 YYDKDF (reference sequence). This CDR3 contains 12 residues. Trimming left V 6 bases short and J 7 bases short, with 10 bases between. This sequence was found in a man aged 25-45 years in good health and CMV-seronegative. What was sequenced was PBMCs. This chain connects TRBV15 to TRBJ2-1, with a possible D match to TRBD2 (5 bases). CDR3 DNA sequence: TGTGCCACCAGTCGCCCGGGGAATGAGCAGTTCTTC. Protein sequence: CATSRPGNEQFF.